A selection of T cell receptor beta chains follows, all from one sample in a study of cytomegalovirus exposure and HLA in healthy donors. Libraries were prepared by immunoSEQ multiplex PCR; TCRdb keeps only in-frame clonotypes and omits some of them. The repertoire holds more than 110,000 clones, with around 80% as singletons. Sequenced input: PBMCs. The receptors stem from a man in his forties or fifties in good health and CMV-seropositive. Both conserved end residues are part of each CDR3. D genes are given only for firm matches. Rows may omit the clone size; those that give it use once, few, many or a size class.

>TRBV6-5|TRBD1|TRBJ2-2|many
CASRGQGDTGELFF
TGTGCCAGCAGAGGACAGGGGGACACCGGGGAGCTGTTTTTT
>TRBV19|-|TRBJ2-2|-
CASRDTSLNTGELFF
TGTGCCAGTAGGGACACCTCATTGAACACCGGGGAGCTGTTTTTT
>TRBV28|-|TRBJ1-1|-
CASSPRTGLFTEAFF
TGTGCCAGCAGTCCGCGAACAGGGTTGTTCACTGAAGCTTTCTTT
>TRBV7-9|-|TRBJ1-2|-
CASSLYSSNYGYTF
TGTGCCAGCAGCTTATACAGCAGTAACTATGGCTACACCTTC
>TRBV5-1|TRBD2|TRBJ2-1|few
CASSALLAGSNNEQFF
TGCGCCAGCAGCGCTTTACTAGCGGGATCTAACAATGAGCAGTTCTTC
>TRBV4-3|-|TRBJ1-1|-
CASSQRTLNTEAFF
TGCGCCAGCAGCCAACGGACACTAAACACTGAAGCTTTCTTT
>TRBV6-1|-|TRBJ2-7|-
CASSEEQSSYEQYF
TGTGCCAGCAGTGAAGAACAGAGTTCCTACGAGCAGTACTTC
>TRBV25-1|-|TRBJ2-3|-
CASSEPSTLVAATDTQYF
TGTGCCAGCAGTGAACCCTCAACCCTAGTAGCGGCCACAGATACGCAGTATTTT
>TRBV19|TRBD1|TRBJ1-5|-
CASSQTGTGQPQHF
TGTGCCAGTAGCCAGACAGGGACAGGTCAGCCCCAGCATTTT
>TRBV7-9|TRBD1|TRBJ2-7|-
CASSKGTGAYEQYF
TGTGCCAGCAGCAAAGGGACAGGGGCTTACGAGCAGTACTTC
>TRBV29-1|-|TRBJ2-2|-
CSVTGNPNTGELFF
TGCAGCGTTACCGGGAACCCAAACACCGGGGAGCTGTTTTTT
>TRBV7-8|TRBD1|TRBJ1-3|-
CASSSPTGARGNTIYF
TGTGCCAGCAGCTCACCGACAGGGGCCCGTGGAAACACCATATATTTT
>TRBV4-2|-|TRBJ1-2|-
CASSQVGLESYGYTF
TGTGCCAGCAGCCAAGTAGGATTGGAGAGCTATGGCTACACCTTC
>TRBV7-9|-|TRBJ2-7|-
CASSLGIGEDEQYF
TGTGCCAGCAGCTTAGGGATAGGGGAGGACGAGCAGTACTTC
>TRBV18|-|TRBJ1-5|-
CASSPATDSNQPQHF
TGTGCCAGCTCACCAGCGACAGATAGCAATCAGCCCCAGCATTTT
>TRBV21-1|-|TRBJ1-1|-
CASSKGARGVTTEAFF
TGTGCCAGCAGCAAAGGCGCCCGGGGGGTGACAACTGAAGCTTTCTTT
>TRBV2|-|TRBJ2-7|-
CASSDGTSYEQYF
TGTGCCAGCAGCGACGGGACATCCTACGAGCAGTACTTC
>TRBV11-2|-|TRBJ1-2|-
CASGTRRVTNYGYTF
TGTGCCAGCGGAACCCGTCGGGTAACTAACTATGGCTACACCTTC
>TRBV11-3|-|TRBJ2-7|-
CASSLESGTYEQYF
TGTGCCAGCAGCTTAGAATCCGGGACCTACGAGCAGTACTTC
>TRBV5-6|TRBD1|TRBJ1-4|-
CASSLVGTGGPGGEKLFF
TGTGCCAGCAGCTTGGTCGGGACAGGGGGCCCGGGGGGAGAAAAACTGTTTTTT
>TRBV18|-|TRBJ1-2|-
CASSPPTTVAYGYTF
TGTGCCAGCTCACCTCCGACGACAGTTGCCTATGGCTACACCTTC
>TRBV4-1|-|TRBJ1-4|-
CASSQSGTGVTGLFF
TGCGCCAGCAGCCAGTCCGGGACGGGAGTGACCGGACTGTTTTTT
>TRBV27|-|TRBJ2-3|-
CASMAMGTDTQYF
TGTGCCAGCATGGCCATGGGCACAGATACGCAGTATTTT
>TRBV9|TRBD2|TRBJ2-3|-
CASSGYQSGRASDTQYF
TGTGCCAGCAGCGGCTATCAGAGCGGGAGAGCCTCAGATACGCAGTATTTT
>TRBV2|-|TRBJ2-5|-
CASRPDSQETQYF
TGTGCCAGCAGGCCGGACAGCCAAGAGACCCAGTACTTC
>TRBV10-1|TRBD1|TRBJ1-5|-
CASRGQGQNQPQHF
TGCGCCAGCAGGGGACAGGGCCAGAATCAGCCCCAGCATTTT
>TRBV7-7|TRBD1|TRBJ2-5|-
CASSRGQGKGTQYF
TGTGCTAGCAGCCGCGGACAGGGAAAAGGGACCCAGTACTTC
>TRBV5-6|-|TRBJ2-7|-
CASSPRPSREQYF
TGTGCCAGCAGCCCCCGCCCTTCGAGGGAGCAGTACTTC
>TRBV7-8|TRBD1|TRBJ1-6|-
CASSPDRGSPLHF
TGTGCCAGCAGCCCCGACAGGGGTTCACCCCTCCACTTT
>TRBV27|TRBD2|TRBJ2-7|once
CASSVSGSEVYEQYF
TGTGCCAGCAGTGTTAGCGGGAGTGAAGTATACGAGCAGTACTTC
>TRBV6-1|-|TRBJ1-1|few
CASITIGGGFTEAFF
TGTGCCAGCATTACGATAGGGGGAGGGTTCACTGAAGCTTTCTTT
>TRBV6-4|-|TRBJ1-1|once
CASPTFSRVTEAFF
TGTGCCAGCCCAACGTTTTCGAGGGTCACTGAAGCTTTCTTT
>TRBV6-1|-|TRBJ1-1|-
CASSHYRQYEAFF
TGTGCCAGCAGCCACTACCGACAGTATGAAGCTTTCTTT
>TRBV5-6|-|TRBJ1-2|-
CASSLGGGGYGYTF
TGTGCCAGCAGCTTGGGAGGGGGGGGCTATGGCTACACCTTC
>TRBV5-1|-|TRBJ2-7|-
CASSLGREREQYF
TGCGCCAGCAGCTTGGGCAGGGAACGCGAGCAGTACTTC
>TRBV6-5|-|TRBJ2-5|-
CASRGGPQNQETQYF
TGTGCCAGCAGGGGGGGTCCCCAAAATCAAGAGACCCAGTACTTC
>TRBV4-2|-|TRBJ2-7|-
CASSQDYNSYEQYF
TGTGCCAGCAGCCAAGATTACAACTCCTACGAGCAGTACTTC
>TRBV7-9|-|TRBJ1-5|-
CATSNGNQPQHF
TGTGCGACATCGAACGGCAATCAGCCCCAGCATTTT
>TRBV20-1|-|TRBJ1-5|few
CSARDTGSQHF
TGCAGTGCTAGAGATACGGGGTCCCAGCATTTT
>TRBV7-3|-|TRBJ2-7|-
CASSLGSSVPLEQYF
TGTGCCAGCAGCTTAGGATCTAGCGTCCCACTCGAGCAGTACTTC
>TRBV9|-|TRBJ1-1|once
CASSLGRNTEAFF
TGTGCCAGCAGCCTGGGCCGAAACACTGAAGCTTTCTTT
>TRBV27|TRBD1|TRBJ2-5|-
CASSLATGGTQYF
TGTGCCAGCAGTTTAGCGACAGGGGGGACCCAGTACTTC
>TRBV10-3|TRBD1|TRBJ1-2|few
CAILRQGVGYTF
TGTGCCATCCTACGACAGGGAGTTGGCTACACCTTC
>TRBV6-5|-|TRBJ2-1|-
CASSYRGYNEQFF
TGTGCCAGCAGTTACAGGGGCTACAATGAGCAGTTCTTC
>TRBV27|TRBD1|TRBJ2-2|-
CASSLTVSGQGNPGELFF
TGTGCCAGCAGTTTAACGGTATCGGGACAGGGGAACCCTGGGGAGCTGTTTTTT
>TRBV19|-|TRBJ2-1|-
CASSVSGAASYNEQFF
TGTGCCAGTAGTGTATCAGGGGCGGCCTCCTACAATGAGCAGTTCTTC
>TRBV10-3|-|TRBJ2-7|-
CAISVQDYEQYF
TGTGCCATCAGTGTACAGGACTACGAGCAGTACTTC
>TRBV19|-|TRBJ1-4|-
CASRTHDRYNEKLFF
TGTGCCAGTAGGACACACGACCGTTATAATGAAAAACTGTTTTTT
>TRBV25-1|TRBD2|TRBJ2-1|-
CASSDLMLAGYNEQFF
TGTGCCAGCAGTGACCTGATGCTAGCGGGCTACAATGAGCAGTTCTTC
>TRBV2|TRBD1|TRBJ1-5|few
CASSAEGARSNQPQHF
TGTGCCAGCAGTGCCGAGGGGGCGCGGAGCAATCAGCCCCAGCATTTT
>TRBV13|TRBD2|TRBJ2-1|-
CASSLGGLAGANEQFF
TGTGCCAGCAGCTTAGGAGGACTAGCGGGAGCAAATGAGCAGTTCTTC
>TRBV12-5|-|TRBJ1-6|-
CASGAGDITAPLHF
TGTGCTAGTGGTGCTGGGGACATAACGGCGCCCCTCCACTTT
>TRBV30|TRBD1|TRBJ2-3|-
CAWSEGASTDTQYF
TGTGCCTGGAGTGAGGGGGCGTCTACAGATACGCAGTATTTT
>TRBV5-4|TRBD2|TRBJ2-3|-
CASRNQRGSTDTQYF
TGTGCCAGCAGAAACCAGCGGGGAAGCACAGATACGCAGTATTTT
>TRBV10-1|-|TRBJ2-2|-
CASPNGGRITGELFF
TGCGCCAGCCCCAACGGGGGGCGCATCACCGGGGAGCTGTTTTTT